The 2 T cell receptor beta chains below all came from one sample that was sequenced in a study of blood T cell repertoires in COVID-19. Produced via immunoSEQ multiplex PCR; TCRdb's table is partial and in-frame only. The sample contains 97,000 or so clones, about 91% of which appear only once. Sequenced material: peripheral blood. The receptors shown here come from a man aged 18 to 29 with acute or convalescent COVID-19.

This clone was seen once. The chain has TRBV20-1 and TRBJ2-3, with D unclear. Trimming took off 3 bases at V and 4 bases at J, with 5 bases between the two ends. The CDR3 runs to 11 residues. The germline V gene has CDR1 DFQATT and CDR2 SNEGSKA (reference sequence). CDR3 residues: CSARSADTQYF. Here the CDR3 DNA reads TGCAGTGCTAGGTCGGCAGATACGCAGTATTTT.

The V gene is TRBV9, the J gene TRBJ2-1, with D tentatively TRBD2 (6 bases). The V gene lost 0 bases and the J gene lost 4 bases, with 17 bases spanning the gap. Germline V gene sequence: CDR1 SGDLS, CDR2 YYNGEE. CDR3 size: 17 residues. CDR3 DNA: TGTGCCAGCAGCGTAGGGGCGGGGTGGCCTACGTACAATGAGCAGTTCTTC. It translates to CASSVGAGWPTYNEQFF.